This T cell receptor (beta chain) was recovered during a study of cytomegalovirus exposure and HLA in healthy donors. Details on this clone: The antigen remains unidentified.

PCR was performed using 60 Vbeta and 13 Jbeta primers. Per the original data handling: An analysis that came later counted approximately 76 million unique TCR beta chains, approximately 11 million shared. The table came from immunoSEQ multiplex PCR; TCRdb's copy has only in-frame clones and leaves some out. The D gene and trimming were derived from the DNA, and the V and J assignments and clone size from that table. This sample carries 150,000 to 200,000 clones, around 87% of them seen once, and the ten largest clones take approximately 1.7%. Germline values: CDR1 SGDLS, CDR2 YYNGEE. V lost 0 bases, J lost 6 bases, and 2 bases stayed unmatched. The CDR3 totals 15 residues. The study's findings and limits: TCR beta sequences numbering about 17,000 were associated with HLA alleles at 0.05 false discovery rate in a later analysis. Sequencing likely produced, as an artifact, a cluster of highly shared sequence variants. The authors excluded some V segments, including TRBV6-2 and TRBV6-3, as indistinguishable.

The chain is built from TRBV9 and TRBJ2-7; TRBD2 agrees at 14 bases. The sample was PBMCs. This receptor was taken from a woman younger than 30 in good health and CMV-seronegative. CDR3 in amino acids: CASSVAGLAGGEQYF. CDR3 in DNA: TGTGCCAGCAGCGTAGCCGGACTAGCGGGAGGCGAGCAGTACTTC.